These 14 T cell receptor beta chains were all obtained from the same sample, sequenced in a study of T-cell reconstitution after alpha-beta-depleted transplantation in children. The library targeted TCRbeta and was prepared with unique molecular identifiers. TCRdb passed the PCR reads through MiXCR, listing each CDR3 protein once. The table shows hundreds of thousands of distinct CDR3 sequences, with 9.5% to 13% occurring only once. Material: PBMCs, obtained before TCRalphabeta/CD19-depleted stem cell transplant. All receptors come from a boy younger than two with acute myeloid leukemia, due to receive a stem cell transplant.

J is TRBJ2-7 and V is TRBV6-2 or TRBV6-3, with D unclear. The CDR3 has 13 residues. The V end lost 2 bases, the J end lost 5 bases, and 10 bases lay between the germline ends. Germline CDR1 is MNHEY and CDR2 is SVGEGT. In nucleotides, the CDR3 is TGTGCCAGCAGTTACATGGTAGCCAACGAGCAGTACTTC. It yields the protein CASSYMVANEQYF.

A word on this clonotype: This may stem from a read error, because a much larger clone lies one nucleotide away. This likely comes from a read error, as the CDR3 has no conserved phenylalanine or tryptophan at its end. The CDR3 spells CAIRIRGPGNTIYV. DNA of the CDR3: TGTGCCATCCGAATCAGGGGTCCTGGAAACACCATATATGTT. V and J are TRBV12-3 or TRBV12-4 and TRBJ1-3; a possible D gene is TRBD1 (6 bases). V lost 10 bases and J 2 bases, leaving 15 bases between the germline ends. This CDR3 contains 14 residues.

The chain recombines TRBV4-3 with TRBJ2-6; possible D gene TRBD2, 5 bases. Trimming took 8 bases from V and 4 from J, leaving 12 bases between them. The CDR3 consists of 14 residues. Germline CDR1 and CDR2: LGHNA and YSLEER. CDR3 nucleotide sequence: TGCGCCAGCCGAGAGGGATCCGGGGCCAACGTCCTGACTTTC. Translated, it gives CASREGSGANVLTF.

V gene TRBV5-1 combines with J gene TRBJ2-7; possibly TRBD1 for D (5 bases). The germline V gene has CDR1 SGHRS and CDR2 YFSETQ. With 3 bases removed from V and 0 bases from J, the gap between germline ends came to 10 bases. The CDR3 spans 14 residues. CDR3 loop: CASSSTDSSYEQYF. CDR3 in DNA: TGCGCCAGCAGCTCTACTGACAGCTCCTACGAGCAGTACTTC.

Worth noting for this clonotype: This may be a read error, as it is one base from a much larger clone. Since no conserved phenylalanine or tryptophan closes the CDR3, a read error is the likely cause. The chain is built from TRBV12-3 or TRBV12-4 and TRBJ1-1; D is unresolved. Trimming removed 7 bases at V and 2 bases at J, with 5 bases between. The CDR3 extends over 11 amino acids. The CDR3 loop is CASTQNTEAFS. Here the CDR3 DNA reads TGTGCCAGCACCCAAAACACTGAAGCTTTCTCT.

This clonotype was seen ten or more times. The CDR3 loop is CASSRDKYGYTF. The DNA of the CDR3 is TGTGCCAGCAGCCGGGACAAATATGGCTACACCTTC. This chain connects TRBV28 to TRBJ1-2; a possible D gene is TRBD1 (6 bases). Looked up from germline, CDR1 is MDHEN and CDR2 is SYDVKM. The CDR3 consists of 12 residues. Trimming shortened V by 6 bases and J by 5 bases, and 10 bases separated the two germline ends.

At least ten counts were recorded for this clonotype. The chain is built from TRBV7-2 and TRBJ2-3, with 15 bases lining up with TRBD2. CDR3 length: 17 residues. V lost 6 bases to trimming and J lost 1 base; unmatched junction nucleotides: 5. Germline-derived CDR1 and CDR2 are SGHTA and FQGNSA. The CDR3 DNA reads TGTGCCAGCAGTCCCGGACTAGCGGGAGGGGGCACAGATACGCAGTATTTT. This translates into CASSPGLAGGGTDTQYF.

This clonotype has at least ten counts. This CDR3 reads CASSPLAGGPAKNIQYF. CDR3 in DNA: TGCGCCAGCAGCCCCTTAGCGGGGGGGCCGGCCAAAAACATTCAGTACTTC. V and J are TRBV5-1 and TRBJ2-4, with TRBD2 matching 11 bases. CDR1 SGHRS and CDR2 YFSETQ come from the germline V gene. V dropped 4 bases and J dropped 1; count of bases not matched to a gene: 7. This CDR3 contains 17 residues.

This clonotype was seen ten or more times. The rearrangement uses TRBV19 and TRBJ1-5; D gene uncertain. V was shortened by 7 bases and J by 0 bases, with 16 bases between the two germline ends. The CDR3 has 16 amino acids. Germline lookup yields CDR1 LNHDA and CDR2 SQIVND (reference sequence). DNA of the CDR3: TGTGCCAGTATCTCAGGTGGGCCAGATAGCAATCAGCCCCAGCATTTT. This codes for CASISGGPDSNQPQHF.

This clonotype was recorded many times. The genes are TRBV12-3 or TRBV12-4 and TRBJ2-3; no clear D gene. The ends were cut back, 5 bases at V and 2 bases at J, with 5 bases in the middle. The CDR3 consists of 12 residues. The CDR3 nucleotides are TGTGCCAGCAGTCCGTTCACAGATACGCAGTATTTT. Translating gives CASSPFTDTQYF.

The CDR3 DNA sequence: TGTGCCAGCAGTCCCATAGGGATCGGGACTCAACCCTACGAGCAGTACTTC. This translates into CASSPIGIGTQPYEQYF. The chain combines TRBV25-1 with TRBJ2-7; D possibly corresponds to TRBD2 (6 bases). Looked up from germline, CDR1 is MGHDK and CDR2 is SYGVNS. V was clipped by 5 bases and J by 2 bases, with 22 bases between them. The CDR3 totals 17 residues.

Points on this clonotype: Possible read error: a much larger clone is one base away. The chain couples TRBV20-1 to TRBJ1-1, with 7 bases lining up with TRBD1. Germline V gene lookup returns CDR1 DFQATT and CDR2 SNEGSKA (reference sequence). The CDR3 loop spans 15 amino acids. This chain's CDR3 is CSARVPGQMNTEAFF. CDR3 sequence (DNA): TGCAGTGCGAGAGTGCCGGGACAGATGAACACTGAAGCTTTCTTT.

There are a few counts of this clonotype. The chain couples TRBV3-1 to TRBJ2-5, with 8 bases matching TRBD2. In germline, CDR1 is LGHDT, CDR2 YNNKEL (reference sequence). J gave up 5 bases and V 0 bases, and 5 bases lay outside the gene matches. The CDR3 runs to 15 residues. The CDR3 region is CASSQDRIAGETQYF. CDR3 in DNA: TGTGCCAGCAGCCAAGACCGAATAGCGGGGGAGACCCAGTACTTC.

This clonotype was counted many times. This rearrangement joins TRBV4-2 to TRBJ1-4, with D unresolved. The CDR3 loop spans 15 amino acids. Per germline, CDR1 LGHNA and CDR2 YNFKEQ. The V gene lost 1 base and the J gene lost 8 bases, with 14 bases spanning the gap. The CDR3 region is CASSQGIAGGEKLFF. The CDR3 nucleotides read TGTGCCAGCAGCCAAGGGATCGCGGGAGGCGAAAAACTGTTTTTT.